The 2 T cell receptor beta chains below were found in one sample sequenced in a study of patients and donors after allogeneic stem cell transplantation. Using its own MiXCR run on the RT-PCR reads, TCRdb lists one record per CDR3 protein. The sample has 150,000 to 200,000 distinct CDR3 sequences; about 24% are singletons. The sample was blood, either unsorted or a sorted T cell fraction (not recorded which). The receptors come from a human donor who was either an allogeneic HSCT recipient or a stem cell or donor lymphocyte infusion donor (not recorded which). It is not recorded whose cells these are; they may come from a transplant donor.

The rearrangement links TRBV5-6 to TRBJ2-6; the D is unclear. The CDR3 length is 17 residues. V was cut by 0 bases and J by 0 bases, with 10 bases left in between. Germline V gene data show CDR1 as SGHDT and CDR2 as YYEEEE. In DNA, the CDR3 is TGTGCCAGCAGCTTGGGAGTCTTTCGCTCTGGGGCCAACGTCCTGACTTTC. Protein product: CASSLGVFRSGANVLTF.

This clonotype was seen more than once but under ten times. The DNA for the CDR3 is TGTGCCAGCAGCTTCCGCAGCAGCTTTAGCACAGATACGCAGTATTTT. Encoded protein: CASSFRSSFSTDTQYF. This chain connects TRBV7-2 to TRBJ2-3; D is ambiguous. Germline assignment: CDR1 SGHTA and CDR2 FQGNSA. This CDR3 has 16 amino acids. V was pared by 3 bases and J by 0 bases, with 13 bases between.